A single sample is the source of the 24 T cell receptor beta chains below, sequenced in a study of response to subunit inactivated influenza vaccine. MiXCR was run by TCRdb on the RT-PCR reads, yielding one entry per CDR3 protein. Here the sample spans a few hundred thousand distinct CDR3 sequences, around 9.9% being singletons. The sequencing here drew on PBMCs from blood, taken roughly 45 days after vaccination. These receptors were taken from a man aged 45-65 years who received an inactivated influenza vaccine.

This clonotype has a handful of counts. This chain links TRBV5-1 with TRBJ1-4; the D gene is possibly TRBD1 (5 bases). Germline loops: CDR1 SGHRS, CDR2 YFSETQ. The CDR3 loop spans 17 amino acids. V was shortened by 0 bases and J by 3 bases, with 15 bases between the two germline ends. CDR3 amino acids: CASSLGGGAWPNEKLFF. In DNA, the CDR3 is TGCGCCAGCAGCTTGGGAGGAGGGGCTTGGCCTAATGAAAAACTGTTTTTT.

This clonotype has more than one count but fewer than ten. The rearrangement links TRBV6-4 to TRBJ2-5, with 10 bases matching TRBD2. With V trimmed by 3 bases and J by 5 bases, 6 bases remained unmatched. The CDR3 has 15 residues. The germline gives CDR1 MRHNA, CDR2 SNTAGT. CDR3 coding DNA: TGTGCCAGCAGTGAGACAGCGGGGGGGCGTGAGACCCAGTACTTC. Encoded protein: CASSETAGGRETQYF.

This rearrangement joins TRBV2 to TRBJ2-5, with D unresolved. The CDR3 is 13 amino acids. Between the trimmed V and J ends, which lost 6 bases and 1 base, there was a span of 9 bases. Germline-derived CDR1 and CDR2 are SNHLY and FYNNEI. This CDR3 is CASSALTQETQYF. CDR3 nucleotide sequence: TGTGCCAGCAGCGCCCTCACCCAAGAGACCCAGTACTTC.

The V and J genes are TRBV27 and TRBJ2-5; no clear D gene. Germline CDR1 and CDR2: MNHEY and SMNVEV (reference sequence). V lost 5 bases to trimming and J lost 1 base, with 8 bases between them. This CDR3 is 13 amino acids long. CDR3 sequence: CASSKTPQETQYF. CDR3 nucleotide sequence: TGTGCCAGCAGTAAGACTCCCCAAGAGACCCAGTACTTC.

CDR3: CASSVTGTSGGFSYEQYF. The CDR3, as DNA: TGCGCCAGCAGCGTGACCGGGACTAGCGGGGGTTTCTCCTACGAGCAGTACTTC. The rearrangement joins TRBV5-1 to TRBJ2-7, with 14 bases aligning to TRBD2. Germline CDR1 and CDR2: SGHRS and YFSETQ. Trimming at V came to 4 bases and at J to 0 bases, leaving 9 bases not matched to a gene. CDR3 length: 18 residues. The variable domain in full, with the rest retrieved from reference TRBV5-1 and TRBJ2-7, is KAGVTQTPRYLIKTRGQQVTLSCSPISGHRSVSWYQQTPGQGLQFLFEYFSETQRNKGNFPGRFSGRQFSNSRSEMNVSTLELGDSALYLCASSVTGTSGGFSYEQYFGPGTRLTVT.

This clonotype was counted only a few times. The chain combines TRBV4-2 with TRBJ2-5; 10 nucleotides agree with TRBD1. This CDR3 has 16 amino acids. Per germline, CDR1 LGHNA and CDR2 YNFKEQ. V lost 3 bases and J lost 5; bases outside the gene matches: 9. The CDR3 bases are TGTGCCAGCAGCCAGGAGGGACAGGGGTTAGGGGAGACCCAGTACTTC. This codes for CASSQEGQGLGETQYF.

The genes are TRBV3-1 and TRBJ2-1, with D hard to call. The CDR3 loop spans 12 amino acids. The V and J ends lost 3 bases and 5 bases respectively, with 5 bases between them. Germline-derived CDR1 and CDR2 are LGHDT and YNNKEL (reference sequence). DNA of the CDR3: TGTGCCAGCAGCCAGGTTGACAATGAGCAGTTCTTC. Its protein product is CASSQVDNEQFF.

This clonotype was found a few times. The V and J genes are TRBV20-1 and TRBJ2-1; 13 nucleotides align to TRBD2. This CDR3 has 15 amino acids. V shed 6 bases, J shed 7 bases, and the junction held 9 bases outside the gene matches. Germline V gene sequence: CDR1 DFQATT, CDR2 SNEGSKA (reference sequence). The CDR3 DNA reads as TGCAGTGCCCCTGGACTAGCGGGAGCATATAATGAGCAGTTCTTC. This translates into CSAPGLAGAYNEQFF.

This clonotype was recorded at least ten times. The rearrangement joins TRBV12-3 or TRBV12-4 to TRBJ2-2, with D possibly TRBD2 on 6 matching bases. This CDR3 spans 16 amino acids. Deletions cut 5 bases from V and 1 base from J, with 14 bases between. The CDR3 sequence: CASSPARGENTGELFF. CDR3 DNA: TGTGCCAGCAGTCCGGCGCGGGGAGAGAACACCGGGGAGCTGTTTTTT.

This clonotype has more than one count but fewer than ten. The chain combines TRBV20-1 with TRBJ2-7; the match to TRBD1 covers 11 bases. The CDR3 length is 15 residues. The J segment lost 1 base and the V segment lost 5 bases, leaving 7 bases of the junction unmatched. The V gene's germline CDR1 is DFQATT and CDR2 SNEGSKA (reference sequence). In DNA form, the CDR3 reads TGCAGTGCTGCCCCAGGGACAGGGGGATCCTACGAGCAGTACTTC. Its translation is CSAAPGTGGSYEQYF.

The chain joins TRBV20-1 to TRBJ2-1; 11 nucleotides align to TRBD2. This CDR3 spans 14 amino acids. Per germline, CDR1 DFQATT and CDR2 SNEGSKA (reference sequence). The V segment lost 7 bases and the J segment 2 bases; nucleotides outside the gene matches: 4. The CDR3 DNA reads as TGCAGTGTCCAGACTAGCGGGACCTACAATGAGCAGTTCTTC. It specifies CSVQTSGTYNEQFF.

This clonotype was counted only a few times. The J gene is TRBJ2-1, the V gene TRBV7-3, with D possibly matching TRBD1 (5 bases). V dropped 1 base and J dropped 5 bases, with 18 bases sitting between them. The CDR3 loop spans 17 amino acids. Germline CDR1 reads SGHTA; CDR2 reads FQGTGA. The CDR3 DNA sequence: TGTGCCAGCAGCTTAATATCGTCCAGGGTGGTGAACAATGAGCAGTTCTTC. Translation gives CASSLISSRVVNNEQFF.

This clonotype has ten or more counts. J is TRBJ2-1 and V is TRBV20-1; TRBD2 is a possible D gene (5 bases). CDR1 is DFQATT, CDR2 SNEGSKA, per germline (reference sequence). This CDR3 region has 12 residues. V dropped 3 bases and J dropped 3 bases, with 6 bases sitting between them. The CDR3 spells CSASTSYNEQFF. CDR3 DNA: TGCAGTGCTAGCACTAGCTACAATGAGCAGTTCTTC.

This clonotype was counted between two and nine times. The CDR3 loop is CASSSSGSTNEQFF. The CDR3 DNA reads TGCGCCAGCAGCTCTTCGGGCTCCACCAATGAGCAGTTCTTC. The chain has TRBV5-1 and TRBJ2-1; D not certain. Germline V gene sequence: CDR1 SGHRS, CDR2 YFSETQ. V lost 3 bases to trimming and J lost 6 bases, with 13 bases between them. The CDR3 is 14 residues long.

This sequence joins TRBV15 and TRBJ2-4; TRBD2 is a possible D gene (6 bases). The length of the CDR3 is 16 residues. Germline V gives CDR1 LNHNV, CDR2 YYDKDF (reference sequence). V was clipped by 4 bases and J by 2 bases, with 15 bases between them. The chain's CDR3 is CATSTTRGWPKNIQYF. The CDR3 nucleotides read TGTGCCACCAGCACGACCCGGGGGTGGCCCAAAAACATTCAGTACTTC. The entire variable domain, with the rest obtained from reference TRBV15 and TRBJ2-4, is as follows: DAMVIQNPRYQVTQFGKPVTLSCSQTLNHNVMYWYQQKSSQAPKLLFHYYDKDFNNEADTPDNFQSRRPNTSFCFLDIRSPGLGDTAMYLCATSTTRGWPKNIQYFGAGTRLSVL.

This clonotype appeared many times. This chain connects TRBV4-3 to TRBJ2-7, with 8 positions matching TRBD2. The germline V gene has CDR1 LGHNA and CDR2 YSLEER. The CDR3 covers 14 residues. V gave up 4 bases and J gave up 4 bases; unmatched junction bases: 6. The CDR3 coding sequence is TGCGCCAGCAGCCTCGACGCGGGAGGTTACGAGCAGTACTTC. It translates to CASSLDAGGYEQYF.

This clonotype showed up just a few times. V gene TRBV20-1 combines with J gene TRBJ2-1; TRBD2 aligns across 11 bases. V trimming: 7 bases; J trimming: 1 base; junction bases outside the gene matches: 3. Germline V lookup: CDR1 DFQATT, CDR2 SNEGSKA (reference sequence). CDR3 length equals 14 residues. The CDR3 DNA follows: TGCAGTGGCCCTAGCGGGAGGTCCTACAATGAGCAGTTCTTC. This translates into CSGPSGRSYNEQFF.

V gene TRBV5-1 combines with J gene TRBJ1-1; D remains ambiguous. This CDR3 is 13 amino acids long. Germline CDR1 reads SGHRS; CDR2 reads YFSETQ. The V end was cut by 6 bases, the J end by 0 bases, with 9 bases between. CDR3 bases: TGCGCCAGCATGGCCAATTTGAACACTGAAGCTTTCTTT. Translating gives CASMANLNTEAFF.

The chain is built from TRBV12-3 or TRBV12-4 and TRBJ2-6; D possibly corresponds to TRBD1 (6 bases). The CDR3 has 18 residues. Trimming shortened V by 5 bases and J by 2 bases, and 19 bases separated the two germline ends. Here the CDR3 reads CASSPFGGKGAGANVLTF. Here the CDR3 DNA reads TGTGCCAGCAGTCCCTTTGGTGGAAAGGGGGCTGGGGCCAACGTCCTGACTTTC.

CDR3 coding DNA: TGTGCCAGCAGCTTGGATCCCCTCTACGAGCAGTACTTC. It translates to CASSLDPLYEQYF. The chain recombines TRBV7-9 with TRBJ2-7, with no clear D. The CDR3 loop spans 13 amino acids. Germline V gene sequence: CDR1 SEHNR, CDR2 FQNEAQ (reference sequence). Trimming removed 3 bases from V and 3 bases from J, with 9 bases in between.

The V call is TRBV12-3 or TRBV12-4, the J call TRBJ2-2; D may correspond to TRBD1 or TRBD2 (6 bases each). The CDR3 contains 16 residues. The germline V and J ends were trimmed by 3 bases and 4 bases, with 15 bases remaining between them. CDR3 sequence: CASSLGGTLSTGELFF. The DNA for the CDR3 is TGTGCCAGCAGTTTGGGCGGGACACTTAGCACCGGGGAGCTGTTTTTT.

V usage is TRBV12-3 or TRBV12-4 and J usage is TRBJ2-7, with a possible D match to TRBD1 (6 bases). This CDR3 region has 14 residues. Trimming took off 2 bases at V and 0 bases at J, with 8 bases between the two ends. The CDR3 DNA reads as TGTGCCAGCAGTTTACAAGGGGGCTCCTACGAGCAGTACTTC. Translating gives CASSLQGGSYEQYF.

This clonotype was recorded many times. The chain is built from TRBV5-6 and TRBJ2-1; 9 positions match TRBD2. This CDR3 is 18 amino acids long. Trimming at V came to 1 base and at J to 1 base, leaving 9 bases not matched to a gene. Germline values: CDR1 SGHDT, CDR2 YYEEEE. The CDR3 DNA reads TGTGCCAGCAGCTTGCTTGGCGGGGGGGCCGTATCCTACAATGAGCAGTTCTTC. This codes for CASSLLGGGAVSYNEQFF.

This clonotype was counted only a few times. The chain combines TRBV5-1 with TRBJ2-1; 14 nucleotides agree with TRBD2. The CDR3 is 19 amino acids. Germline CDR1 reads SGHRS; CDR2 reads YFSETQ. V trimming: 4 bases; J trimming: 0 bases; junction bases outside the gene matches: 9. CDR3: CASSPAGTSGGHSYNEQFF. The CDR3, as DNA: TGCGCCAGCAGCCCCGCCGGGACTAGCGGGGGCCACTCCTACAATGAGCAGTTCTTC.